Below, 20 T cell receptor beta chains from the same sample are listed, as sequenced in a study of T cells after yellow fever vaccination. Each CDR3 protein gets one entry after TCRdb re-called the 5' RACE reads with MiXCR. The table records 80,000 to 100,000 distinct CDR3 sequences, roughly 9% of them present only once. The sequencing used CD8+ T cells not binding an NS4B(214-222) dextramer, sorted from PBMCs, collected about 2 weeks after the first yellow fever vaccination. The source is a man between 18 and 29 years old who received the YFV17D yellow fever vaccine.

The chain employs TRBV27 and TRBJ2-1, with D tentatively TRBD2 (5 bases). This CDR3 region has 12 residues. V lost 3 bases, J lost 13 bases, and 13 bases lay in between. Germline CDR1 and CDR2: MNHEY and SMNVEV (reference sequence). The CDR3 bases are TGTGCCAGCAGTTTTTTGGGAGCCAGTCAGTTCTTC. Translated, it gives CASSFLGASQFF.

This clonotype was recorded a few times. The chain is built from TRBV7-8 and TRBJ2-5; 9 bases fit TRBD1. CDR1 is SGHVS and CDR2 is FQNEAQ in the germline V gene. V was pared by 4 bases and J by 6 bases, with 6 bases of the junction left unmatched. The CDR3 totals 14 residues. The CDR3: CASSSTGGAQTQYF. CDR3 in DNA: TGTGCCAGCAGCTCCACAGGGGGCGCCCAGACCCAGTACTTC.

This chain uses TRBV5-5 with TRBJ2-1; maybe TRBD2 (6 bases). V was pared by 2 bases and J by 5 bases, with 17 bases between. Germline CDR1 reads SGHKS; CDR2 reads YYEKEE (reference sequence). The CDR3 totals 16 residues. DNA for the CDR3: TGTGCCAGCAGCTTTAGGGACTGGAGTATGAACAATGAGCAGTTCTTC. Translated, it gives CASSFRDWSMNNEQFF.

This clonotype was seen a few times. DNA for the CDR3: TGTGCCAGCAGCCCACGGGACAGGGGATGGGAGACCCAGTACTTC. It encodes CASSPRDRGWETQYF. The rearrangement uses TRBV7-9 and TRBJ2-5; 10 nucleotides align to TRBD1. Germline CDR1 and CDR2: SEHNR and FQNEAQ (reference sequence). The CDR3 loop spans 15 amino acids. Germline trimming cut 5 bases from V and 5 bases from J; bases unmatched to any gene: 8. Together with reference TRBV7-9 and TRBJ2-5, the CDR3 gives the full variable domain: DTGVSQNPRHKITKRGQNVTFRCDPISEHNRLYWYRQTLGQGPEFLTYFQNEAQLEKSRLLSDRFSAERPKGSFSTLEIQRTEQGDSAMYLCASSPRDRGWETQYFGPGTRLLVL.

This clonotype was seen only a few times. The CDR3: CASSLGQVHGEYV. The CDR3 DNA is TGTGCCAGCAGCTTGGGACAGGTGCATGGGGAGTACGTC. The chain links TRBV5-5 to TRBJ2-7; D is perhaps TRBD1 (6 bases). The CDR3 sequence is 13 residues long. Per the germline V gene, CDR1 is SGHKS and CDR2 is YYEKEE (reference sequence). With 0 bases removed from V and 11 bases from J, the gap between germline ends came to 15 bases.

There are a few counts of this clonotype. The CDR3 reads CASSIETGASTDTQYF. For the CDR3, the DNA is TGTGCCAGCAGTATAGAAACAGGAGCTAGCACAGATACGCAGTATTTT. The chain is built from TRBV12-3 or TRBV12-4 and TRBJ2-3, with D perhaps TRBD1 (5 bases). The germline V and J ends were trimmed by 5 bases and 0 bases, with 15 bases remaining between them. There are 16 residues in the CDR3.

This clonotype was observed a few times. The chain combines TRBV9 with TRBJ2-3; the match to TRBD2 covers 10 bases. Germline trimming cut 4 bases from V and 2 bases from J; bases unmatched to any gene: 7. The CDR3 covers 16 residues. Germline V gene data show CDR1 as SGDLS and CDR2 as YYNGEE. As DNA, the CDR3 is TGTGCCAGCAGCTCATCAGCGGGGGGGCCCACAGATACGCAGTATTTT. This translates into CASSSSAGGPTDTQYF.

This chain joins TRBV4-1 and TRBJ2-5; 9 nucleotides align to TRBD1. Germline CDR1 is MGHRA and CDR2 is YSYEKL. The J segment lost 1 base and the V segment lost 3 bases, leaving 3 bases of the junction unmatched. The CDR3 totals 15 residues. CDR3 coding DNA: TGCGCCAGCAGCCAGACGACAGGGGGCCAAGAGACCCAGTACTTC. The encoded protein is CASSQTTGGQETQYF.

The rearrangement links TRBV27 to TRBJ2-1; TRBD2 is a possible D gene (6 bases). The V gene lost 2 bases and the J gene lost 10 bases, with 21 bases spanning the gap. In germline, CDR1 is MNHEY, CDR2 SMNVEV (reference sequence). CDR3 length equals 16 residues. CDR3 DNA sequence: TGTGCCAGCAGTTTAATGGTGGGACTGGGAGGAAGGGAGCAGTTCTTC. Its translation: CASSLMVGLGGREQFF.

V usage is TRBV18 and J usage is TRBJ2-3; 7 bases fit TRBD1. This CDR3 is 18 amino acids long. V dropped 4 bases and J dropped 3; count of bases not matched to a gene: 16. Germline CDR1 and CDR2: KGHSH and LQKENI. Written as DNA, the CDR3 is TGTGCCAGCTCACTCCGATTACCGGGACAGATAGGGACAGATACGCAGTATTTT. Translated: CASSLRLPGQIGTDTQYF.

The rearrangement links TRBV3-1 to TRBJ2-2; 8 bases fit TRBD2. Trimming cost V 3 bases and J 7 bases; bases outside gene matches: 10. Per the germline V gene, CDR1 is LGHDT and CDR2 is YNNKEL (reference sequence). This CDR3 region has 16 residues. The CDR3 is CASSHRPGLAGGELFF. Written as DNA, the CDR3 is TGTGCCAGCAGCCACCGTCCGGGGCTAGCGGGCGGGGAGCTGTTTTTT.

The rearrangement uses TRBV5-1 and TRBJ2-1; 12 bases align to TRBD2. CDR3 length: 13 amino acids. J was trimmed by 7 bases and V by 10 bases; bases with no gene match: 6. Germline loops: CDR1 SGHRS, CDR2 YFSETQ. The CDR3 bases are TGCGCCTCCTCGACTAGCGGGGGTAATGAGCAGTTCTTC. Translation: CASSTSGGNEQFF.

J is TRBJ2-3 and V is TRBV3-1, with D uncertain. CDR1 is LGHDT and CDR2 is YNNKEL in the germline V gene (reference sequence). The CDR3 spans 15 residues. V was shortened by 8 bases and J by 6 bases, with 21 bases between the two germline ends. CDR3: CASSKQVPCGDTQYF. The CDR3 coding sequence is TGTGCCAGCTCCAAGCAGGTCCCTTGCGGCGATACGCAGTATTTT.

This clonotype showed up many times. The chain combines TRBV5-5 with TRBJ1-6; D ambiguous. The CDR3 totals 15 residues. Trimming shortened V by 0 bases and J by 5 bases, and 9 bases separated the two germline ends. Germline-derived CDR1 and CDR2 are SGHKS and YYEKEE (reference sequence). The CDR3 DNA reads TGTGCCAGCAGCTTGGAACAGATACATAATTCACCCCTCCACTTT. It yields the protein CASSLEQIHNSPLHF.

Notes on this clonotype: This sequence may be a read error, since a much larger clone differs from it by one base. CDR3 DNA: TGCAGTGCTAGTGGGACAGGCAAGTTCTACTATGGCTACACCTTC. This sequence encodes CSASGTGKFYYGYTF. This chain uses TRBV20-1 with TRBJ1-2; 8 bases match TRBD1. The length of the CDR3 is 15 residues. Germline values: CDR1 DFQATT, CDR2 SNEGSKA (reference sequence). J gave up 3 bases and V 3 bases, and 9 bases lay outside the gene matches.

This clonotype was detected a few times. The V call is TRBV7-2, the J call TRBJ2-3; a weak D match, TRBD2 (7 bases). V lost 1 base and J 4 bases, leaving 12 bases between the germline ends. This CDR3 is 15 amino acids long. The germline gives CDR1 SGHTA, CDR2 FQGNSA. CDR3 sequence (DNA): TGTGCCAGCAGCTTAGTCGGCGGGGGCCCAGATACGCAGTATTTT. Amino acid sequence: CASSLVGGGPDTQYF.

The chain links TRBV12-3 or TRBV12-4 to TRBJ2-5, with 9 bases aligning to TRBD1. The trim removed 5 bases at V and 4 bases at J, leaving 5 bases unmatched. The CDR3 runs 14 residues. CDR3: CASSRIQGAETQYF. CDR3 nucleotide sequence: TGTGCCAGCAGTCGAATACAGGGGGCAGAGACCCAGTACTTC.

V gene TRBV27 combines with J gene TRBJ2-7, with 12 positions matching TRBD2. The germline gives CDR1 MNHEY, CDR2 SMNVEV (reference sequence). V was clipped by 5 bases and J by 6 bases; unmatched bases: 17. The CDR3 length is 18 residues. CDR3 sequence: CASSPDPLLAGGPSEQYF. Written as DNA, the CDR3 is TGTGCCAGCAGTCCAGACCCGCTTCTAGCGGGGGGGCCCAGCGAGCAGTACTTC.

In DNA form, the CDR3 reads TGTGCCAGTAGTACCTACCTGGAAGAGACCCAGTACTTC. Translation: CASSTYLEETQYF. The J gene is TRBJ2-5, the V gene TRBV19; D unresolved. Germline V gene data show CDR1 as LNHDA and CDR2 as SQIVND (reference sequence). V lost 4 bases, J lost 3 bases, and 9 bases lay in between. The CDR3 length is 13 residues. Full variable domain (rest looked up from reference TRBV19 and TRBJ2-5): DGGITQSPKYLFRKEGQNVTLSCEQNLNHDAMYWYRQDPGQGLRLIYYSQIVNDFQKGDIAEGYSVSREKKESFPLTVTSAQKNPTAFYLCASSTYLEETQYFGPGTRLLVL.

This clonotype was detected only a few times. The V and J genes are TRBV20-1 and TRBJ1-4, with D possibly matching TRBD1 (5 bases). The tail of the sequence fits TRBJ2-2 better, so the J call may be wrong. The CDR3 contains 11 residues. Germline V lookup: CDR1 DFQATT, CDR2 SNEGSKA (reference sequence). CDR3 sequence reads: CSASKDRELFF. In DNA, the CDR3 is TGCAGTGCCTCGAAGGACAGGGAGCTGTTTTTT.